This T cell receptor (beta chain) was recorded in a study of T cell repertoires in cytomegalovirus infection. Study in general: Selected CMV epitopes included recently identified HLA-C-restricted ones as well as well-studied HLA-B-restricted ones. Public TCR beta signature analysis indicated the presence of both CMV infection and matching HLA type. Overall study findings and caveats: Carriers of CMV and the relevant HLA type were discriminated by public TCR beta frequency. Clonotypes of TCR beta that were HLA-C-restricted and CMV-specific dominated the ex vivo response.

Worth noting for this clonotype: Its cognate antigen is unknown.

With V trimmed by 5 bases and J by 9 bases, 12 bases remained unmatched. There are 15 residues in the CDR3. Germline assignment: CDR1 SGHNT and CDR2 YENEEA. TCRdb independently ran MiXCR on the reads; one entry per CDR3 protein. The sample lists 600,000 to 700,000 distinct CDR3 sequences, 30% to 40% occurring once. This sample comprised cultured PBMCs, obtained from culture after CMV antigen stimulation. The sequence derives from a human donor in good health (CMV status not recorded). Some clones in this sample may be carry-over from other donors' samples. The J gene is TRBJ2-1, the V gene TRBV11-3; 8 bases are a match to TRBD2. In DNA, the CDR3 is TGTGCCAGCAGCAGAGGACGGGGAAGCGGGAGTGAGCAGTTCTTC. Its translation is CASSRGRGSGSEQFF.